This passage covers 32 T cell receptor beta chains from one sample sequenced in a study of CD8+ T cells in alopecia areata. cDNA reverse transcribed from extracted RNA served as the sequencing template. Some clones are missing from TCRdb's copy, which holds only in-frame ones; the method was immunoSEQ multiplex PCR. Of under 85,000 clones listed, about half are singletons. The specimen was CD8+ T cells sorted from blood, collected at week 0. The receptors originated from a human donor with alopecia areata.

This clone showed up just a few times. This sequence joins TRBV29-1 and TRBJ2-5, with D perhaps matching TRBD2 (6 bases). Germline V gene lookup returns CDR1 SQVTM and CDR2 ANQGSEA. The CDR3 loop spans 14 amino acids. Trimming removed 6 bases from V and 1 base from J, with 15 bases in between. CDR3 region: CSVHRAGSQETQYF. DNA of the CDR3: TGCAGCGTGCACAGAGCCGGGAGCCAAGAGACCCAGTACTTC.

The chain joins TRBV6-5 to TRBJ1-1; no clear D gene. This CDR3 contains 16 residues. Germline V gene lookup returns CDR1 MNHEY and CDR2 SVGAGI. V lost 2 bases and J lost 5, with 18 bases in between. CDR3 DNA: TGTGCCAGCAGTTACGGTTGGGAAGGACTTGATACTGAAGCTTTCTTT. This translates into CASSYGWEGLDTEAFF.

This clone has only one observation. The CDR3 DNA is TGCAGCGTTACGGACAGGGCGAACACTGAAGCTTTCTTT. It yields the protein CSVTDRANTEAFF. The chain couples TRBV29-1 to TRBJ1-1; 8 bases match TRBD1. V was clipped by 5 bases and J by 1 base; unmatched bases: 3. The CDR3 is 13 residues long. Germline V gene lookup returns CDR1 SQVTM and CDR2 ANQGSEA.

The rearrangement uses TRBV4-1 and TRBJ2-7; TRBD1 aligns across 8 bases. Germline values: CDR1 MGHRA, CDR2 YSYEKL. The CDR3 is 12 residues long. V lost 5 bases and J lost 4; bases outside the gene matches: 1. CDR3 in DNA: TGCGCCAGCAGCGACAGGGGTTACGAGCAGTACTTC. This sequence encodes CASSDRGYEQYF.

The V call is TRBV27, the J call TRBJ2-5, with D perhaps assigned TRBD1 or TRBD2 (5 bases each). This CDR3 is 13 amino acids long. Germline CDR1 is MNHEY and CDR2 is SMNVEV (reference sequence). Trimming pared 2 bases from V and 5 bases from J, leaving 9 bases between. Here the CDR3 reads CASSLTGDETQYF. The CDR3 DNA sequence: TGTGCCAGCAGTTTAACTGGGGACGAGACCCAGTACTTC.

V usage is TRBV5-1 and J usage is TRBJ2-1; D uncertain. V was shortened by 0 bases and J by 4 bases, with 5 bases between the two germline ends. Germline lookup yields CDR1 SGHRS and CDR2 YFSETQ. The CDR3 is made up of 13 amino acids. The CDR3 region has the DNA TGCGCCAGCAGCTTGGATCTTTACAATGAGCAGTTCTTC. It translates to CASSLDLYNEQFF.

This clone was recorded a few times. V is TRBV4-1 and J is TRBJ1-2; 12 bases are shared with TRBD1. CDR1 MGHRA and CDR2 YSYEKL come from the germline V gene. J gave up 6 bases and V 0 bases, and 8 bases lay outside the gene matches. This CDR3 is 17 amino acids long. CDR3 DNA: TGCGCCAGCAGCCAAGATTTTGGGACAGGGGGCGGGAATGGCTACACCTTC. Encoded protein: CASSQDFGTGGGNGYTF.

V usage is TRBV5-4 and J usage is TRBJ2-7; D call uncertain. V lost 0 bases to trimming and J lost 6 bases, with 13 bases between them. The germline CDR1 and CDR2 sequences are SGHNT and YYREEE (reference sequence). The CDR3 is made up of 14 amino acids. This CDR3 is CASSLGASRGEQYF. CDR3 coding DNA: TGTGCCAGCAGCTTGGGCGCCAGTCGAGGCGAGCAGTACTTC.

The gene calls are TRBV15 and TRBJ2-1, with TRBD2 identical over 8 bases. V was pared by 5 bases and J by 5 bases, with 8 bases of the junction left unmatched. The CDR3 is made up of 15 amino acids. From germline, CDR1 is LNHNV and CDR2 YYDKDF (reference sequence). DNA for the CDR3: TGTGCCACCAGCTTGGGAGCGGGAGCGCACAATGAGCAGTTCTTC. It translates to CATSLGAGAHNEQFF.

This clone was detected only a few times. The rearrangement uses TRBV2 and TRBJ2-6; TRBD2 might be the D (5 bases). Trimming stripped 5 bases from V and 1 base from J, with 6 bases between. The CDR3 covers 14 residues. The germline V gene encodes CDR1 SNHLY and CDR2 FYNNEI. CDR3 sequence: CASSRGSGANVLTF. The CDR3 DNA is TGTGCCAGCAGTCGGGGATCTGGGGCCAACGTCCTGACTTTC.

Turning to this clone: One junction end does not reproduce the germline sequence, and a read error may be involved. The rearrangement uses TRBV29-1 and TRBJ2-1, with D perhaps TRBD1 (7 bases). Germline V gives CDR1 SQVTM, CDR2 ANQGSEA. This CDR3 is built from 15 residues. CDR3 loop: CSVPGGTVLYDEQFF. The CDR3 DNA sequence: TGCAGCGTCCCAGGGGGGACTGTACTCTACGATGAGCAGTTCTTC.

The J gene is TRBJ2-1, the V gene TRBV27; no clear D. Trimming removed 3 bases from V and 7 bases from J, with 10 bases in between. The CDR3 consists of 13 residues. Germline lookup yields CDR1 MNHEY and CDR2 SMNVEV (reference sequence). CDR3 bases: TGTGCCAGCAGTTTTGGTAGTATTAATGAGCAGTTCTTC. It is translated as CASSFGSINEQFF.

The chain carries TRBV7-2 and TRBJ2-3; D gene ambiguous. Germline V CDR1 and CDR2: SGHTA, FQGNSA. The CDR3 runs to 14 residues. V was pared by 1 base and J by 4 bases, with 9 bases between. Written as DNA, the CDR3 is TGTGCCAGCAGCTTAGTGTTAGGCCCAGATACGCAGTATTTT. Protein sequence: CASSLVLGPDTQYF.

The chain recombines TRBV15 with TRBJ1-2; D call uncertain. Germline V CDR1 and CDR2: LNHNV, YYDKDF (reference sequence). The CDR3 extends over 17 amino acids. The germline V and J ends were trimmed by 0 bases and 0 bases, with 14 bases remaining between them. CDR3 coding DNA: TGTGCCACCAGCAGAGAAAGGCCAGTCCCCTCTAACTATGGCTACACCTTC. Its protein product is CATSRERPVPSNYGYTF.

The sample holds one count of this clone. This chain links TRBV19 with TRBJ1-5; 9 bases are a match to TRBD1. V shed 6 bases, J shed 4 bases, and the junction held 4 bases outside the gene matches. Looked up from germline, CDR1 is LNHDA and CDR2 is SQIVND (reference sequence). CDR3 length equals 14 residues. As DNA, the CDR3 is TGTGCCAGTAGCATGACAGGGGGTAATCAGCCCCAGCATTTT. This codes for CASSMTGGNQPQHF.

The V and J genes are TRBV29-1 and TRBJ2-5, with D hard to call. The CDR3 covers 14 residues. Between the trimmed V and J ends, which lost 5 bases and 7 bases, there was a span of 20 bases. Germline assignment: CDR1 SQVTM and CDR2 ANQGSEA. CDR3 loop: CSVHPIGEKGTQYF. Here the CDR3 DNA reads TGCAGCGTTCATCCAATCGGCGAGAAGGGGACCCAGTACTTC.

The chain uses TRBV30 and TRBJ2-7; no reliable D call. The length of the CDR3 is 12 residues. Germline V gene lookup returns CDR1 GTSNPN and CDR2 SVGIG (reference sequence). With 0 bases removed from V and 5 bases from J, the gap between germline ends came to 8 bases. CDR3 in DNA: TGTGCCTGGAGTGTACCAAGGGACGAGCAGTACTTC. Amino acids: CAWSVPRDEQYF.

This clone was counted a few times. The CDR3 DNA follows: TGCAGCGTCTTAGCGGCCCCCTACGAGCAGTACTTC. Translation: CSVLAAPYEQYF. This chain uses TRBV29-1 with TRBJ2-7; D might be TRBD2 (6 bases). V was pared by 6 bases and J by 2 bases, with 11 bases between. The CDR3 loop spans 12 amino acids. Germline V CDR1 and CDR2: SQVTM, ANQGSEA.

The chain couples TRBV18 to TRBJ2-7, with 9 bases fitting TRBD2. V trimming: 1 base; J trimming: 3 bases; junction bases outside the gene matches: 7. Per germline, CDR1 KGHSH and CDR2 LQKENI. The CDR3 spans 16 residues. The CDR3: CASSPLSTTSGYEQYF. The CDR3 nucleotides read TGTGCCAGCTCACCACTATCCACGACTAGCGGCTACGAGCAGTACTTC.

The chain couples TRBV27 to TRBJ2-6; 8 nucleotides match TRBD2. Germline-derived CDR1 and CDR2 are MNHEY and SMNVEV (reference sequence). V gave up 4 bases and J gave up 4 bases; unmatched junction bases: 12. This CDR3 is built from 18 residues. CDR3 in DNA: TGTGCCAGCAGTTCCACACCGGGACTAGACGCCGGGGCCAACGTCCTGACTTTC. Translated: CASSSTPGLDAGANVLTF.

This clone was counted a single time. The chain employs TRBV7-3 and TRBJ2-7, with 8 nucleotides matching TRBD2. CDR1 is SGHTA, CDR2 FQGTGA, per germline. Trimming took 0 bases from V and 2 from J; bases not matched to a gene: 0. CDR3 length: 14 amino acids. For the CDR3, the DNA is TGTGCCAGCAGCTTAACAGCGGGGGCCTACGAGCAGTACTTC. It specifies CASSLTAGAYEQYF.

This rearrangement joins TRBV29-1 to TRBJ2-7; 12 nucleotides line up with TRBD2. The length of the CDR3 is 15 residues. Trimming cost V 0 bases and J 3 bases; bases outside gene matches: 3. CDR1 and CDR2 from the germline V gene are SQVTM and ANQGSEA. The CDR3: CSVEDLTSGGYEQYF. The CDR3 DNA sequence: TGCAGCGTTGAAGATCTGACTAGCGGGGGCTACGAGCAGTACTTC.

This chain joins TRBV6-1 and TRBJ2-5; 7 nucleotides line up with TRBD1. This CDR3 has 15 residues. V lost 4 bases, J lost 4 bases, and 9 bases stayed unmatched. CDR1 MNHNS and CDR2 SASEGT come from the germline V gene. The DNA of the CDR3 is TGTGCCAGCAGTGGCGGACAGGCGCTTCGAGAGACCCAGTACTTC. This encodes CASSGGQALRETQYF.

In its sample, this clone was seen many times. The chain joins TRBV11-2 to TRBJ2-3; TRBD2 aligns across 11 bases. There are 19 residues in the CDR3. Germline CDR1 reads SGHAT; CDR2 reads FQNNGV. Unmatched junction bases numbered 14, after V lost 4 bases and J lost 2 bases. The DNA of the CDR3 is TGTGCCAGCAGCTCACTAGACGGGACTAGCGGTGCTCACACAGATACGCAGTATTTT. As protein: CASSSLDGTSGAHTDTQYF.

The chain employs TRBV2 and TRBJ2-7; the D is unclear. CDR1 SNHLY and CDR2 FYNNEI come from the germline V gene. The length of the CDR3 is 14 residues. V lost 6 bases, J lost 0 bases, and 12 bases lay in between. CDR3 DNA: TGTGCCAGCAGCGCCTGGAAGAGCTCCTACGAGCAGTACTTC. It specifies CASSAWKSSYEQYF.

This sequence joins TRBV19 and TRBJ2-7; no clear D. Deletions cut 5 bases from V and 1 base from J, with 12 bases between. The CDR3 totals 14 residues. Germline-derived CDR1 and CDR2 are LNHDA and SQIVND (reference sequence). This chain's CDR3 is CASSGGYGSYEQYF. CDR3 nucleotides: TGTGCCAGTAGTGGCGGATATGGTTCCTACGAGCAGTACTTC. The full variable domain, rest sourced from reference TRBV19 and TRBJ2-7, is DGGITQSPKYLFRKEGQNVTLSCEQNLNHDAMYWYRQDPGQGLRLIYYSQIVNDFQKGDIAEGYSVSREKKESFPLTVTSAQKNPTAFYLCASSGGYGSYEQYFGPGTRLTVT.

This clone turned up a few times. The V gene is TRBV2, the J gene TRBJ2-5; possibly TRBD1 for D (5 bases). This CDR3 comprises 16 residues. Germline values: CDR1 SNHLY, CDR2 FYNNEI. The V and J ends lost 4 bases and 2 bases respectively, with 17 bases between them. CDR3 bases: TGTGCCAGCAGTGGGGCCCGGAATCCAGGGCAAGAGACCCAGTACTTC. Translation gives CASSGARNPGQETQYF.

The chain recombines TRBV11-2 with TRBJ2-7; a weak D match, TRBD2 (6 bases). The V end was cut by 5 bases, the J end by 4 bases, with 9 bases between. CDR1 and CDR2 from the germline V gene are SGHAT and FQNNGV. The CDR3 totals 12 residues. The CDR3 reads CASSPGGYEQYF. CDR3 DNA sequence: TGTGCCAGCAGCCCCGGGGGATACGAGCAGTACTTC.

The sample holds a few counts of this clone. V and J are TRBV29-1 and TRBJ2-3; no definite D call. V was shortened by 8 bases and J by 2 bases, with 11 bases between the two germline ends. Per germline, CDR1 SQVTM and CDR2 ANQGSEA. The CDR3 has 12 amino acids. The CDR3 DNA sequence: TGCAGCCAGCTAGATCTCACAGATACGCAGTATTTT. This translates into CSQLDLTDTQYF.

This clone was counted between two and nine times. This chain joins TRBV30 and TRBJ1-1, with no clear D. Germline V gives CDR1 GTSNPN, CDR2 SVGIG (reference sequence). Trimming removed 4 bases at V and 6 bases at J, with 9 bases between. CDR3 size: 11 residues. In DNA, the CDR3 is TGTGCCTGGACCCCGGGCCCTGAAGCTTTCTTT. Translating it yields CAWTPGPEAFF.

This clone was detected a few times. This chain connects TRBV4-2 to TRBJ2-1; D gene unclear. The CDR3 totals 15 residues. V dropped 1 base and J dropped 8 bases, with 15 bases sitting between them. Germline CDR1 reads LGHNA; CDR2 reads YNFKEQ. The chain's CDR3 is CASSQGPAEVDEQFF. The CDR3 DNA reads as TGTGCCAGCAGCCAAGGGCCGGCCGAGGTCGATGAGCAGTTCTTC.

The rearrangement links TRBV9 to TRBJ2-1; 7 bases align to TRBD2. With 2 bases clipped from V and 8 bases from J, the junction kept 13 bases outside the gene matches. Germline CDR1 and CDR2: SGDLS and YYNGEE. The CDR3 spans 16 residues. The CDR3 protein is CASSVGPAGTFDEQFF. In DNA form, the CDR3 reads TGTGCCAGCAGCGTCGGCCCAGCGGGAACGTTCGATGAGCAGTTCTTC.